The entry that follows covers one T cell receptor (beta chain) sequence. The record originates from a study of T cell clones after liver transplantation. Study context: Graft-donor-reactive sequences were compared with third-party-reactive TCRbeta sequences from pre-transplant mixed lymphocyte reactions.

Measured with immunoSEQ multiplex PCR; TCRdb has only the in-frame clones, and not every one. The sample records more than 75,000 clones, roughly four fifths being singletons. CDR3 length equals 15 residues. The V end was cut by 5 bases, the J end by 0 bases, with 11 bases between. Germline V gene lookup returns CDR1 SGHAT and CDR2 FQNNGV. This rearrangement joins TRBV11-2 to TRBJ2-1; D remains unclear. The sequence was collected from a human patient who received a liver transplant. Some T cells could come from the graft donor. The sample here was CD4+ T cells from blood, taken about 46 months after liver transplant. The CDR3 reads CASSPVPGSYNEQFF. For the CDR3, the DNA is TGTGCCAGCAGCCCCGTTCCGGGCTCCTACAATGAGCAGTTCTTC. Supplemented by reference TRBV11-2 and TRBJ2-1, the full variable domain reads EAGVAQSPRYKIIEKRQSVAFWCNPISGHATLYWYQQILGQGPKLLIQFQNNGVVDDSQLPKDRFSAERLKGVDSTLKIQPAKLEDSAVYLCASSPVPGSYNEQFFGPGTRLTVL.